This T cell receptor (beta chain) was recorded in a study of T cells in Graves' hyperthyroidism and ophthalmopathy. CDR3 length: 13 amino acids. V lost 5 bases to trimming and J lost 7 bases, with 15 bases between them. Amplification yielded TCR beta CDR3 regions, with RNA transcripts as the source. Using the HTBI primer set, a first-round RT-PCR was run on the TCR CDR3. TCRdb used MiXCR to reprocess the multiplex PCR reads, holding one entry per CDR3 protein. The sample yields some 350,000 distinct CDR3 sequences, roughly 25% seen once. Sequencing was done on a sample of blood. The sequence derives from a man between 45 and 60 years old with Graves' hyperthyroidism. The J gene is TRBJ2-7, the V gene TRBV12-3 or TRBV12-4; tentative D call: TRBD2 (6 bases). The CDR3 DNA is TGTGCCAGCAGTGTAGGGAGCGCGGGGGAGCAGTACTTC. Translated: CASSVGSAGEQYF.